The clone carrying this T cell receptor (beta chain) came up many times. Its antigen is not known. The sample originates from a study of T cells in Graves' hyperthyroidism and ophthalmopathy. Looked up from germline, CDR1 is SNHLY and CDR2 is FYNNEI. CDR3 length: 14 residues. V lost 8 bases to trimming and J lost 1 base, with 12 bases between them. General study points: The model predicted ophthalmopathy a median roughly six months before onset.

The source material, RNA transcripts, was used to amplify TCR beta CDR3 regions. In the first-round RT-PCR of the TCR CDR3, the HTBI primer set was used. TCRdb ran MiXCR on the multiplex PCR reads and lists one entry per CDR3 protein. The sample lists approximately 560,000 distinct CDR3 sequences; roughly 14% were seen once. This chain uses TRBV2 with TRBJ1-5; D possibly corresponds to TRBD1 (6 bases). This clonotype originated in a woman under 40 with Graves' hyperthyroidism. Sequencing was done on a sample of blood. The CDR3 region has the DNA TGTGCCAGCTTGGGCCAGGGGAGCAATCAGCCCCAGCATTTT. It yields the protein CASLGQGSNQPQHF.